This T cell receptor beta chain was sequenced in a study of CD4 T cells in relation to SARS-CoV-2 and coronaviruses. Overall study context: Negative control cultures got HIV-1 Nef peptides or no peptide. Study-level results: Roughly 65% of donors had memory CD4+ clonotypes crossrecognizing SARS-CoV-2 and common cold coronavirus spike.

Per the germline V gene, CDR1 is MNHEY and CDR2 is SVGAGI. The CDR3 contains 15 residues. Trimming took 8 bases from V and 0 from J; bases not matched to a gene: 3. The unexposed donors gave CD4+ T cells in about 2010-2019, prior to COVID-19. The cells were cultured for about ten days before CD4+ T cells were isolated. Unexposed-donor CD4+ T cells were probed with SARS-CoV-2 S/N and four cold-coronavirus spikes, cells permitting. Approximately 1.8 million PBMCs per well were cultured with approximately 10 IU/ml IL-2. A remark on this clone: Its antigen is still unknown.

This table comes from immunoSEQ multiplex PCR, and its TCRdb copy is limited to in-frame clones, with some not included. This table holds just over 15,000 clones, about 78% found once. V gene TRBV6-5 combines with J gene TRBJ1-6; 8 bases match TRBD1. The origin of this receptor is a human donor in good health. Sequenced material: CD4+ T cells from PBMCs, cultured in vitro. The CDR3 loop reads CASPQGVSYNSPLHF. CDR3 DNA: TGTGCCAGCCCACAGGGGGTCTCCTATAATTCACCCCTCCACTTT.